These 20 T cell receptor beta chains originate from one sample sequenced in a study of control samples from healthy donors and cancer patients. TCRdb's table, derived via immunoSEQ multiplex PCR, lists solely in-frame clones and lacks some. This sample has approximately 150,000 clones, with approximately 94% found just once. Sequencing was carried out using blood. The receptors were gathered from a man aged 35 to 55 in good health.

With respect to this clone: Other DNA sequences of this sample code for an identical CDR3. The chain recombines TRBV24-1 with TRBJ1-1; D is unclear. CDR3 length: 13 residues. Looked up from germline, CDR1 is KGHDR and CDR2 is SFDVKD. Trimming pared 6 bases from V and 0 bases from J, leaving 7 bases between. CDR3 amino acids: CATSQGMNTEAFF. CDR3 DNA sequence: TGTGCCACCAGTCAAGGGATGAACACTGAAGCTTTCTTT.

This clone appeared a single time. The chain carries TRBV27 and TRBJ2-1; 8 bases map to TRBD2. The length of the CDR3 is 14 residues. Germline-derived CDR1 and CDR2 are MNHEY and SMNVEV (reference sequence). With V trimmed by 3 bases and J by 9 bases, 7 bases remained unmatched. This CDR3 reads CASSFGGGLGEQFF. The CDR3 DNA reads TGTGCCAGCAGTTTCGGGGGGGGGCTTGGTGAGCAGTTCTTC.

CDR3 DNA sequence: TGTGCCAGTAGTCGACAAGGGGCGGAAAAACTGTTTTTT. Its translation is CASSRQGAEKLFF. The chain carries TRBV19 and TRBJ1-4; perhaps TRBD1 as D (5 bases). This CDR3 has 13 amino acids. Trimming removed 5 bases at V and 8 bases at J, with 12 bases between. The germline V gene encodes CDR1 LNHDA and CDR2 SQIVND (reference sequence).

The chain recombines TRBV5-4 with TRBJ2-4, with D perhaps given as TRBD1 or TRBD2 (5 bases each). There are 15 residues in the CDR3. The V and J ends lost 4 bases and 0 bases respectively, with 11 bases between them. Germline values: CDR1 SGHNT, CDR2 YYREEE (reference sequence). The CDR3 loop is CASSRAGTAKNIQYF. The CDR3 nucleotides read TGTGCCAGCAGCCGAGCCGGGACAGCCAAAAACATTCAGTACTTC.

This clone was found once. The chain employs TRBV5-1 and TRBJ2-1, with a possible D match to TRBD2 (5 bases). With 0 bases removed from V and 7 bases from J, the gap between germline ends came to 17 bases. Germline-derived CDR1 and CDR2 are SGHRS and YFSETQ. The CDR3 is 16 amino acids. The CDR3 DNA follows: TGCGCCAGCAGCTTGGCCAAGCGTTCGAGGGTGAATGAGCAGTTCTTC. Protein sequence: CASSLAKRSRVNEQFF. Together with reference TRBV5-1 and TRBJ2-1, the CDR3 gives the full variable domain: KAGVTQTPRYLIKTRGQQVTLSCSPISGHRSVSWYQQTPGQGLQFLFEYFSETQRNKGNFPGRFSGRQFSNSRSEMNVSTLELGDSALYLCASSLAKRSRVNEQFFGPGTRLTVL.

The V and J genes are TRBV5-1 and TRBJ2-7; TRBD1 is a possible D gene (6 bases). Germline lookup yields CDR1 SGHRS and CDR2 YFSETQ. The CDR3 spans 13 residues. Trimming shortened V by 2 bases and J by 5 bases, and 11 bases separated the two germline ends. The CDR3 protein is CASSFWGPHEQYF. In DNA, the CDR3 is TGCGCCAGCAGCTTCTGGGGGCCCCACGAGCAGTACTTC.

V gene TRBV6-5 combines with J gene TRBJ2-3, with D perhaps matching TRBD1 (5 bases). Germline V gene sequence: CDR1 MNHEY, CDR2 SVGAGI. The CDR3 runs 15 residues. V lost 0 bases and J lost 2, with 9 bases in between. The CDR3 nucleotides read TGTGCCAGCAGTTACTCCCCGGACAACACAGATACGCAGTATTTT. It translates to CASSYSPDNTDTQYF.

The chain joins TRBV27 to TRBJ2-3; 7 bases align to TRBD1. Germline CDR1 MNHEY, CDR2 SMNVEV (reference sequence). There are 14 residues in the CDR3. V shed 0 bases and J 6 bases; nucleotides not matched to a gene: 3. The CDR3 DNA is TGTGCCAGCAGTTTATCGGTACAGGGGGATACGCAGTATTTT. This gives the protein CASSLSVQGDTQYF.

The chain joins TRBV5-5 to TRBJ1-5, with D unresolved. V gave up 2 bases and J gave up 1 base, with 4 bases separating them. The CDR3 has 13 amino acids. The germline V gene encodes CDR1 SGHKS and CDR2 YYEKEE (reference sequence). Written as DNA, the CDR3 is TGTGCCAGCAGCTTACAGAGCAATCAGCCCCAGCATTTT. The encoded protein is CASSLQSNQPQHF.

V is TRBV6-1 and J is TRBJ2-2; D is possibly TRBD2 (7 bases). Deletions cut 1 base from V and 6 bases from J, with 12 bases between. The CDR3 contains 15 residues. Germline V gene lookup returns CDR1 MNHNS and CDR2 SASEGT. CDR3 DNA sequence: TGTGCCAGCAGTGAAGGGGGGGGGCGGCCCGGGGAGCTGTTTTTT. Protein sequence: CASSEGGGRPGELFF.

V gene TRBV5-1 combines with J gene TRBJ2-7, with D maybe TRBD2 (5 bases). From germline, CDR1 is SGHRS and CDR2 YFSETQ. The CDR3 totals 15 residues. V was cut by 4 bases and J by 4 bases, with 18 bases left in between. The CDR3 DNA sequence: TGCGCCAGCAGCGATGGAGGAAGGGTAAGGTACGAGCAGTACTTC. This translates into CASSDGGRVRYEQYF. The full variable domain, in which reference TRBV5-1 and TRBJ2-7 provide the parts outside the CDR3, is KAGVTQTPRYLIKTRGQQVTLSCSPISGHRSVSWYQQTPGQGLQFLFEYFSETQRNKGNFPGRFSGRQFSNSRSEMNVSTLELGDSALYLCASSDGGRVRYEQYFGPGTRLTVT.

The chain has TRBV7-9 and TRBJ2-1, with D perhaps TRBD2 (6 bases). The CDR3 has 15 amino acids. Germline assignment: CDR1 SEHNR and CDR2 FQNEAQ (reference sequence). Trimming cost V 5 bases and J 5 bases, with 16 bases left between them. The CDR3 sequence: CASSPALAQHNEQFF. The DNA for the CDR3 is TGTGCCAGCAGCCCAGCACTAGCCCAACACAATGAGCAGTTCTTC.

CDR3 protein: CASSLELGATYNEQFF. Here the CDR3 DNA reads TGCGCCAGCAGCTTGGAGCTAGGGGCGACCTACAATGAGCAGTTCTTC. The V gene is TRBV5-1, the J gene TRBJ2-1, with a weak D call TRBD1 (5 bases). This CDR3 region has 16 residues. Germline lookup yields CDR1 SGHRS and CDR2 YFSETQ. Trimming stripped 0 bases from V and 2 bases from J, with 12 bases between.

Comment on this clone: Other DNA variants within this sample encode the same CDR3. CDR3 region: CASSLGRTSGSNEQFF. For the CDR3, the DNA is TGTGCCAGCAGCCTGGGTCGGACTAGCGGGAGTAATGAGCAGTTCTTC. J is TRBJ2-1 and V is TRBV5-5, with TRBD2 matching 13 bases. With V trimmed by 4 bases and J by 7 bases, 8 bases remained unmatched. Germline V gene data show CDR1 as SGHKS and CDR2 as YYEKEE (reference sequence). The CDR3 is made up of 16 amino acids.

The chain combines TRBV9 with TRBJ2-2, with a weak D call TRBD2 (6 bases). The CDR3 sequence is 12 residues long. The V end was cut by 5 bases, the J end by 5 bases, with 7 bases between. Germline V gene lookup returns CDR1 SGDLS and CDR2 YYNGEE. CDR3 in amino acids: CASRGRTGELFF. The DNA of the CDR3 is TGTGCCAGCAGGGGGAGGACCGGGGAGCTGTTTTTT.

The chain employs TRBV15 and TRBJ1-4, with D possibly TRBD1 on 5 matching bases. The CDR3 has 16 residues. Trimming shortened V by 4 bases and J by 3 bases, and 15 bases separated the two germline ends. Germline V CDR1 and CDR2: LNHNV, YYDKDF (reference sequence). The CDR3 DNA reads TGTGCCACCAGCAATCCAACTCGGGACGCTAATGAAAAACTGTTTTTT. Translating it yields CATSNPTRDANEKLFF. The whole variable domain, filled in from reference TRBV15 and TRBJ1-4, reads DAMVIQNPRYQVTQFGKPVTLSCSQTLNHNVMYWYQQKSSQAPKLLFHYYDKDFNNEADTPDNFQSRRPNTSFCFLDIRSPGLGDTAMYLCATSNPTRDANEKLFFGSGTQLSVL.

V is TRBV9 and J is TRBJ2-5; TRBD1 matches at 8 bases. J was trimmed by 0 bases and V by 4 bases; bases with no gene match: 8. The CDR3 consists of 16 residues. Germline V gives CDR1 SGDLS, CDR2 YYNGEE. CDR3 amino acids: CASSPRTGNYQETQYF. For the CDR3, the DNA is TGTGCCAGCAGCCCCCGGACAGGGAACTACCAAGAGACCCAGTACTTC. Looking up the rest from reference TRBV9 and TRBJ2-5 gives the full variable domain: DSGVTQTPKHLITATGQRVTLRCSPRSGDLSVYWYQQSLDQGLQFLIQYYNGEERAKGNILERFSAQQFPDLHSELNLSSLELGDSALYFCASSPRTGNYQETQYFGPGTRLLVL.

A remark on this clone: Other DNA sequences within the sample encode an identical CDR3. The rearrangement uses TRBV9 and TRBJ1-6, with a weak D call TRBD1 (5 bases). Germline CDR1 is SGDLS and CDR2 is YYNGEE. Trimming left V 0 bases short and J 7 bases short, with 5 bases between. The CDR3 contains 13 residues. The CDR3 reads CASSVGGNSPLHF. DNA for the CDR3: TGTGCCAGCAGCGTAGGGGGGAATTCACCCCTCCACTTT.

This chain connects TRBV10-1 to TRBJ2-7, with a weak D call TRBD2 (5 bases). V gave up 4 bases and J gave up 6 bases, with 13 bases separating them. Germline values: CDR1 WNHNN, CDR2 SYGVQD (reference sequence). The CDR3 covers 13 residues. The CDR3 region has the DNA TGCGCCAGCAGTGGGTCGATCCGGGGCGAGCAGTACTTC. Its translation is CASSGSIRGEQYF.

This rearrangement joins TRBV11-2 to TRBJ1-3, with 7 positions matching TRBD1. With 2 bases clipped from V and 0 bases from J, the junction kept 13 bases outside the gene matches. This CDR3 comprises 19 residues. Germline V gene sequence: CDR1 SGHAT, CDR2 FQNNGV. CDR3 nucleotides: TGTGCCAGCAGCTTATACGGGACAGTATTAGTCTCCTCTGGAAACACCATATATTTT. Its protein product is CASSLYGTVLVSSGNTIYF.